This entry lists 17 T cell receptor beta chains sequenced from one sample in a study of cytomegalovirus exposure and HLA in healthy donors. In the PCR, 60 Vbeta and 13 Jbeta primers were used. The repertoire was sequenced with immunoSEQ multiplex PCR; TCRdb's copy has only in-frame clones and lacks some. Here the sample spans 100,000 to 150,000 clones, almost 85% being singletons. Specimen: PBMCs. Receptor source: a boy aged 2 to 10 in good health and CMV-seronegative.

The J gene is TRBJ2-5, the V gene TRBV2; 7 bases map to TRBD1. With the DNA end fitting TRBJ2-7 better, the J assignment may be wrong. The CDR3 runs to 17 residues. From germline, CDR1 is SNHLY and CDR2 FYNNEI. CDR3 sequence (DNA): TGTGCCAGCAAGGGGCCTCCGGGACAGATCCTCTCCTACGAGCAGTACTTC. This sequence encodes CASKGPPGQILSYEQYF.

The chain recombines TRBV28 with TRBJ2-3; TRBD2 matches 12 bases. With V trimmed by 0 bases and J by 11 bases, 9 bases remained unmatched. Germline CDR1 and CDR2: MDHEN and SYDVKM. CDR3 length equals 16 residues. The CDR3 bases are TGTGCCAGCAGTTTATGGGGCGAAGGGGGACTAGCGGGGCAGTATTTT. As protein: CASSLWGEGGLAGQYF. The entire variable domain, with the rest obtained from reference TRBV28 and TRBJ2-3, is as follows: DVKVTQSSRYLVKRTGEKVFLECVQDMDHENMFWYRQDPGLGLRLIYFSYDVKMKEKGDIPEGYSVSREKKERFSLILESASTNQTSMYLCASSLWGEGGLAGQYFGPGTRLTVL.

This clone came up once. The chain has TRBV11-2 and TRBJ1-1; D gene uncertain. Trimming removed 3 bases from V and 5 bases from J, with 13 bases in between. From germline, CDR1 is SGHAT and CDR2 FQNNGV. The CDR3 is 14 residues long. CDR3 sequence: CASSFGYPGTEAFF. DNA of the CDR3: TGTGCCAGCAGCTTTGGGTACCCCGGGACTGAAGCTTTCTTT.

V usage is TRBV7-2 and J usage is TRBJ2-2, with TRBD2 matching 10 bases. In germline, CDR1 is SGHTA, CDR2 FQGNSA. With V trimmed by 5 bases and J by 4 bases, 13 bases remained unmatched. This CDR3 contains 18 residues. CDR3 sequence: CASSPSGAGGPSTGELFF. The CDR3 DNA follows: TGTGCCAGCAGCCCGAGTGGAGCGGGGGGGCCTAGCACCGGGGAGCTGTTTTTT.

The chain employs TRBV9 and TRBJ2-1, with 8 bases aligning to TRBD2. The CDR3 length is 16 residues. From germline, CDR1 is SGDLS and CDR2 YYNGEE. With 0 bases clipped from V and 5 bases from J, the junction kept 7 bases outside the gene matches. CDR3 amino acids: CASSVDGGRPHNEQFF. CDR3 nucleotides: TGTGCCAGCAGCGTAGATGGCGGGAGGCCCCACAATGAGCAGTTCTTC.

The chain couples TRBV4-1 to TRBJ2-5, with a possible D match to TRBD2 (6 bases). This CDR3 is built from 18 residues. Looked up from germline, CDR1 is MGHRA and CDR2 is YSYEKL. The V and J ends lost 0 bases and 3 bases respectively, with 20 bases between them. Written as DNA, the CDR3 is TGCGCCAGCAGCCAAGATATCGCGGCGGGAACGAAGGAAGAGACCCAGTACTTC. This translates into CASSQDIAAGTKEETQYF.

The gene calls are TRBV6-5 and TRBJ1-5; 7 bases line up with TRBD1. With 4 bases clipped from V and 2 bases from J, the junction kept 5 bases outside the gene matches. The CDR3 sequence is 15 residues long. Germline V gives CDR1 MNHEY, CDR2 SVGAGI. CDR3 DNA: TGTGCCAGCAGTTTCCGACAGGGCGGCAATCAGCCCCAGCATTTT. It translates to CASSFRQGGNQPQHF.

The chain employs TRBV7-9 and TRBJ2-2, with 7 bases lining up with TRBD1. The CDR3 is made up of 14 amino acids. Germline V gene lookup returns CDR1 SEHNR and CDR2 FQNEAQ (reference sequence). The trim removed 5 bases at V and 4 bases at J, leaving 4 bases unmatched. The CDR3: CASSPDRLTGELFF. The CDR3 DNA reads as TGTGCCAGCAGCCCGGACAGGCTCACCGGGGAGCTGTTTTTT.

This chain links TRBV9 with TRBJ1-2; 9 bases match TRBD1. The J segment lost 10 bases and the V segment lost 3 bases, leaving 10 bases of the junction unmatched. Germline CDR1 reads SGDLS; CDR2 reads YYNGEE. The CDR3 consists of 14 residues. The CDR3 DNA reads as TGTGCCAGCAGCGGGGGCCGGGACAGGGAAGACTACACCTTC. It encodes CASSGGRDREDYTF.

The rearrangement joins TRBV14 to TRBJ1-3; TRBD1 matches at 8 bases. Losses at the gene ends were 4 bases for V and 0 bases for J; bases not matched to a gene: 5. Germline V gene sequence: CDR1 SGHDN, CDR2 FVKESK. This CDR3 is built from 16 residues. The CDR3 spells CASSLRTGSSGNTIYF. The CDR3 coding sequence is TGTGCCAGCAGCCTCCGGACAGGGAGCTCTGGAAACACCATATATTTT.

CDR3: CASSQGGGNQPQHF. The CDR3 region has the DNA TGCGCCAGCAGCCAGGGAGGCGGCAATCAGCCCCAGCATTTT. The chain employs TRBV5-1 and TRBJ1-5; D may be TRBD1 (5 bases). The CDR3 sequence is 14 residues long. Germline lookup yields CDR1 SGHRS and CDR2 YFSETQ. Trimming cost V 4 bases and J 2 bases, with 10 bases left between them.

The chain employs TRBV5-1 and TRBJ1-2, with TRBD1 as a possible D gene (6 bases). The CDR3 runs 14 residues. V dropped 6 bases and J dropped 4 bases, with 16 bases sitting between them. The V gene's germline CDR1 is SGHRS and CDR2 YFSETQ. The CDR3 sequence is CASTENRQAYGYTF. DNA for the CDR3: TGCGCCAGCACCGAAAATCGACAGGCCTATGGCTACACCTTC.

This clone came up once. The chain employs TRBV5-8 and TRBJ2-3; possible D gene TRBD1, 5 bases. The V and J ends lost 4 bases and 9 bases respectively, with 9 bases between them. The CDR3 spans 11 residues. The germline gives CDR1 SGHTS, CDR2 YDEGEE. CDR3 sequence reads: CASSGWGTQYF. CDR3 nucleotide sequence: TGTGCCAGCAGCGGGTGGGGCACGCAGTATTTT.

This clone was seen just once. This chain links TRBV7-9 with TRBJ1-2; the match to TRBD1 covers 7 bases. Trimming at V came to 5 bases and at J to 1 base, leaving 7 bases not matched to a gene. The CDR3 loop spans 15 amino acids. The germline V gene has CDR1 SEHNR and CDR2 FQNEAQ (reference sequence). This chain's CDR3 is CASSILQGSNYGYTF. CDR3 DNA: TGTGCCAGCAGCATTCTACAGGGGAGTAACTATGGCTACACCTTC.

The CDR3 here is CASSEAGGLDRHTQYF. CDR3 nucleotide sequence: TGTGCCAGCAGTGAAGCGGGGGGACTAGATAGACATACGCAGTATTTT. The gene calls are TRBV2 and TRBJ2-3, with 8 bases fitting TRBD2. The germline V gene has CDR1 SNHLY and CDR2 FYNNEI. This CDR3 region has 16 residues. Trimming at V came to 0 bases and at J to 7 bases, leaving 9 bases not matched to a gene.

CDR3 residues: CASSMPTSGTHEQFF. The CDR3 region has the DNA TGTGCCAGTAGTATGCCGACTAGCGGGACTCATGAGCAGTTCTTC. The genes are TRBV19 and TRBJ2-1; 11 bases map to TRBD2. The CDR3 totals 15 residues. V lost 3 bases and J lost 8; bases outside the gene matches: 6. CDR1 is LNHDA and CDR2 is SQIVND in the germline V gene (reference sequence).

The CDR3 spells CASSLRDDYGYTF. As DNA, the CDR3 is TGCGCCAGCAGCTTGCGGGATGACTATGGCTACACCTTC. The gene calls are TRBV5-1 and TRBJ1-2; the D is unclear. This CDR3 is built from 13 residues. V lost 1 base and J lost 3, with 7 bases in between. Germline V lookup: CDR1 SGHRS, CDR2 YFSETQ.